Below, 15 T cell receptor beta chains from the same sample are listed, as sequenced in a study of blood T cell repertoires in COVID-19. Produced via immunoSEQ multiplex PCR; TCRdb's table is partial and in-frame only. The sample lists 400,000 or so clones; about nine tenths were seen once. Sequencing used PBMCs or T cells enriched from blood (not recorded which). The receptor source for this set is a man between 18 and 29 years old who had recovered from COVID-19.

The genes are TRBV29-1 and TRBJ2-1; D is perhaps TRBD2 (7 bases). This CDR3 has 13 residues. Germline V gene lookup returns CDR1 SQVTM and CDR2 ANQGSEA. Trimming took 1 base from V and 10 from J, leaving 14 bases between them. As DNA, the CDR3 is TGCAGCGTTGAAGTAGGGGGAGGGACAGAGCAGTTCTTC. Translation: CSVEVGGGTEQFF.

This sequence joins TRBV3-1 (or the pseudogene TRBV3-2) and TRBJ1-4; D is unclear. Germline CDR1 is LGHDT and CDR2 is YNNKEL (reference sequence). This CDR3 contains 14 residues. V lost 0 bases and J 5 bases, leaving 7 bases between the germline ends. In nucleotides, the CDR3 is TGTGCCAGCAGCCAAGATGGGCACAATGAAAAACTGTTTTTT. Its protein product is CASSQDGHNEKLFF.

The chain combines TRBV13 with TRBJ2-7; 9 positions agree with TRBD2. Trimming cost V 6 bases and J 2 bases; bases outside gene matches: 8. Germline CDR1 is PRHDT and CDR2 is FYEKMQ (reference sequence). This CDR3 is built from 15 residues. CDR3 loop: CASSSTSGGPYEQYF. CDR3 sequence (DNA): TGTGCCAGCAGTTCGACTAGCGGCGGGCCCTACGAGCAGTACTTC.

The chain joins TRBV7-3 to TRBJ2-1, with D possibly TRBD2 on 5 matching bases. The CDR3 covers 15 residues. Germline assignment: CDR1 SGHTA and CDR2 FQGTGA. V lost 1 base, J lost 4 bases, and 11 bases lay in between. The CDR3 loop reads CASSLRLAQYNEQFF. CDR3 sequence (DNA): TGTGCCAGCAGCTTAAGGCTAGCACAATACAATGAGCAGTTCTTC.

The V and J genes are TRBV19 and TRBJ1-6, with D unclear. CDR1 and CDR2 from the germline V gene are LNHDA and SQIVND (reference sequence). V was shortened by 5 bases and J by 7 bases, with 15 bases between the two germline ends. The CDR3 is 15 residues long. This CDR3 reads CASSPTQLANSPLHF. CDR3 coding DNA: TGTGCCAGTAGTCCTACGCAGCTAGCGAATTCACCCCTCCACTTT.

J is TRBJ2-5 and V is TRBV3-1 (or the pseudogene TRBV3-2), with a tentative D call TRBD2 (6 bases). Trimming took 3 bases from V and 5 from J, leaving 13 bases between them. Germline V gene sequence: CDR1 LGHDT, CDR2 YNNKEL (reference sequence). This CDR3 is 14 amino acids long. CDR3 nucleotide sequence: TGTGCCAGCAGCCATGGGCAGGGAGGCGAGACCCAGTACTTC. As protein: CASSHGQGGETQYF.

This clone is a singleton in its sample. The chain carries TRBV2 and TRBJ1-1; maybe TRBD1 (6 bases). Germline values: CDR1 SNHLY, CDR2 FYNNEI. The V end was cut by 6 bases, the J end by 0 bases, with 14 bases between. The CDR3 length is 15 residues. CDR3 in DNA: TGTGCCAGCAGACCGACAGGAGGCGTGAACACTGAAGCTTTCTTT. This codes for CASRPTGGVNTEAFF.

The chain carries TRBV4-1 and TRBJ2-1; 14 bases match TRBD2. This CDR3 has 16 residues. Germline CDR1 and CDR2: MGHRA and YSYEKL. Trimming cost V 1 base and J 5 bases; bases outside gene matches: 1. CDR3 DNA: TGCGCCAGCAGCCAAGTGGGACTAGCGGGAGACAATGAGCAGTTCTTC. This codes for CASSQVGLAGDNEQFF.

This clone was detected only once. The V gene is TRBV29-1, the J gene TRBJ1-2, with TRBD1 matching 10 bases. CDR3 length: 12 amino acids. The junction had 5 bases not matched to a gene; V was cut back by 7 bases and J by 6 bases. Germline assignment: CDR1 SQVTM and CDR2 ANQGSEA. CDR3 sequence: CSARQGADGYTF. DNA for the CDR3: TGCAGCGCCAGACAGGGGGCGGATGGCTACACCTTC.

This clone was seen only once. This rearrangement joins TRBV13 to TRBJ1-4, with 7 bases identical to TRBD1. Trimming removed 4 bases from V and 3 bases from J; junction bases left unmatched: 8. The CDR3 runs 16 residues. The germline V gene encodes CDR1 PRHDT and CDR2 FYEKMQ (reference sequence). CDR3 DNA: TGTGCCAGCAGCTCATCATGGGGGACAGCTAATGAAAAACTGTTTTTT. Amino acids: CASSSSWGTANEKLFF. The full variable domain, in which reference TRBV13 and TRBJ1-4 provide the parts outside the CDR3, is AAGVIQSPRHLIKEKRETATLKCYPIPRHDTVYWYQQGPGQDPQFLISFYEKMQSDKGSIPDRFSAQQFSDYHSELNMSSLELGDSALYFCASSSSWGTANEKLFFGSGTQLSVL.

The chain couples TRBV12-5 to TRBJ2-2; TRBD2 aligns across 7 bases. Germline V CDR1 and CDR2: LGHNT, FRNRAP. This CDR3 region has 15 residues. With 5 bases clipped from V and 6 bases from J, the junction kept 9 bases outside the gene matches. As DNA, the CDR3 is TGTGCTAGTGGTCCCCCAGCGGGGTGGGCCGGGGAGCTGTTTTTT. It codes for CASGPPAGWAGELFF.

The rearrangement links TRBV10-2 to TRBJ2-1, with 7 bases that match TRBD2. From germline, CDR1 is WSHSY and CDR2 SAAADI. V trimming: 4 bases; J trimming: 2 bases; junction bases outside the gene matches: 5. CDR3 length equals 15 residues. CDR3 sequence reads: CASSGGGLTYNEQFF. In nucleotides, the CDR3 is TGCGCCAGCAGTGGGGGGGGACTTACCTACAATGAGCAGTTCTTC.

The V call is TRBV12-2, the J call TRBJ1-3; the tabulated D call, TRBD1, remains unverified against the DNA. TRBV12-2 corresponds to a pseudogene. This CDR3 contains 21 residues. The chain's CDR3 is CASRLAARGGRQATSGNTIYF. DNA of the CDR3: TGTGCAAGTCGCTTAGCTGCGAGAGGGGGAAGGCAGGCAACCTCTGGAAACACCATATATTTT.

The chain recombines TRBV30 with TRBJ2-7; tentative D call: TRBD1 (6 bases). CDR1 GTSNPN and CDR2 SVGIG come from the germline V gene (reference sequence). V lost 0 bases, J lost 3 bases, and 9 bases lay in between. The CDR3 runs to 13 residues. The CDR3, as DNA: TGTGCCTGGAGTGTCAGGACAGACTACGAGCAGTACTTC. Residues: CAWSVRTDYEQYF. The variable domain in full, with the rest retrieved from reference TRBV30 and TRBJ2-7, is SQTIHQWPATLVQPVGSPLSLECTVEGTSNPNLYWYRQAAGRGLQLLFYSVGIGQISSEVPQNLSASRPQDRQFILSSKKLLLSDSGFYLCAWSVRTDYEQYFGPGTRLTVT.

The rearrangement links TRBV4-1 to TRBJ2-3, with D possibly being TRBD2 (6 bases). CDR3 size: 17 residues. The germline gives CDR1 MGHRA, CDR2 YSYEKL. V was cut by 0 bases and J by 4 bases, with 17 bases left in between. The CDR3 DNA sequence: TGCGCCAGCAGCCAAGATAGCGGCCGACTAGTCGCAGATACGCAGTATTTT. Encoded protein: CASSQDSGRLVADTQYF.